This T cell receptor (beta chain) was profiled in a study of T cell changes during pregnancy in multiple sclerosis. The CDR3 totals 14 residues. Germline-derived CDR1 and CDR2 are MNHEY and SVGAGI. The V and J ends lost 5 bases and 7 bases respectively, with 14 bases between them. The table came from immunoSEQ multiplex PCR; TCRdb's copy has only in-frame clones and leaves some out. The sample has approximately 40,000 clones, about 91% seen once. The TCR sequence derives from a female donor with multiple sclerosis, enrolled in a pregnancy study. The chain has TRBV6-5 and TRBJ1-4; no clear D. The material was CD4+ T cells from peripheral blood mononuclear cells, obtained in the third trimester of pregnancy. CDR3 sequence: CASSAGWSGEKLFF. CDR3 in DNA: TGTGCCAGCAGTGCCGGGTGGAGTGGTGAAAAACTGTTTTTT.